The 10 T cell receptor beta chains below were found in one sample sequenced in a study of blood T cell repertoires in COVID-19. The table came from immunoSEQ multiplex PCR; TCRdb's copy has only in-frame clones and leaves some out. The sample yields around 120,000 clones, around 90% seen once. The sequenced material came from peripheral blood. The receptors were sampled from a man in his 60s with COVID-19, enrolled during active disease.

The sample holds one count of this clone. The chain recombines TRBV6-5 with TRBJ2-7; 12 positions match TRBD1. Germline-derived CDR1 and CDR2 are MNHEY and SVGAGI. V gave up 5 bases and J gave up 3 bases; unmatched junction bases: 2. The CDR3 sequence is 14 residues long. The CDR3 is CASSRDRGHYEQYF. Here the CDR3 DNA reads TGTGCCAGCAGTCGGGACAGGGGGCACTACGAGCAGTACTTC.

The chain employs TRBV5-1 and TRBJ1-6; 8 nucleotides align to TRBD1. After removal of 4 bases from V and 7 bases from J, the junction contained 4 bases not matched to a gene. The V gene's germline CDR1 is SGHRS and CDR2 YFSETQ. This CDR3 has 14 amino acids. The CDR3 DNA reads TGCGCCAGCAGCCTGGGACAGGAAAATTCACCCCTCCACTTT. Translated: CASSLGQENSPLHF.

The genes are TRBV4-1 and TRBJ1-1; D call uncertain. This CDR3 is built from 14 residues. CDR1 and CDR2 from the germline V gene are MGHRA and YSYEKL. V lost 0 bases and J 1 base, leaving 6 bases between the germline ends. CDR3 nucleotides: TGCGCCAGCAGCCAAGAAGCGGAGAACACTGAAGCTTTCTTT. Translating it yields CASSQEAENTEAFF.

The chain has TRBV6-1 and TRBJ2-1, with TRBD2 matching over 8 bases. The J segment lost 7 bases and the V segment lost 3 bases, leaving 5 bases of the junction unmatched. This CDR3 comprises 14 residues. Germline values: CDR1 MNHNS, CDR2 SASEGT. In DNA form, the CDR3 reads TGTGCCAGCAGTGAGTTTTTAGCGGGGAATGAGCAGTTCTTC. Amino acid sequence: CASSEFLAGNEQFF.

As to this clone: The junction departs from the called germline gene at one end, perhaps through a read error. Other DNA sequences of this sample code for an identical CDR3. The chain couples TRBV19 to TRBJ2-2; TRBD1 matches 12 bases. This CDR3 is built from 16 residues. The V gene's germline CDR1 is LNHDA and CDR2 SQIVND (reference sequence). The DNA of the CDR3 is TGTGCCAGTAGTACGGGACAGGGGGCGAACACCGGGGAACTGTTTTTT. Translating gives CASSTGQGANTGELFF. Full variable domain (remainder filled in from reference TRBV19 and TRBJ2-2): DGGITQSPKYLFRKEGQNVTLSCEQNLNHDAMYWYRQDPGQGLRLIYYSQIVNDFQKGDIAEGYSVSREKKESFPLTVTSAQKNPTAFYLCASSTGQGANTGELFFGEGSRLTVL.

The rearrangement links TRBV7-8 to TRBJ2-1, with 9 bases lining up with TRBD2. CDR3 length: 16 residues. Germline V CDR1 and CDR2: SGHVS, FQNEAQ. After removal of 1 base from V and 8 bases from J, the junction contained 9 bases not matched to a gene. The CDR3 reads CASSLVSGRPTDEQFF. The CDR3 DNA reads as TGTGCCAGCAGCTTAGTCAGCGGGAGGCCTACCGATGAGCAGTTCTTC. Supplemented by reference TRBV7-8 and TRBJ2-1, the full variable domain reads GAGVSQSPRYKVAKRGQDVALRCDPISGHVSLFWYQQALGQGPEFLTYFQNEAQLDKSGLPSDRFFAERPEGSVSTLKIQRTQQEDSAVYLCASSLVSGRPTDEQFFGPGTRLTVL.

V is TRBV15 and J is TRBJ1-2; 10 bases are shared with TRBD1. Germline V gene sequence: CDR1 LNHNV, CDR2 YYDKDF (reference sequence). Losses at the gene ends were 2 bases for V and 1 base for J; bases not matched to a gene: 4. The CDR3 extends over 16 amino acids. The CDR3 here is CATSRSGQGDNYGYTF. For the CDR3, the DNA is TGTGCCACCAGCAGATCAGGACAGGGGGATAACTATGGCTACACCTTC.

V and J are TRBV6-5 and TRBJ2-5, with TRBD2 as a possible D gene (5 bases). The V gene's germline CDR1 is MNHEY and CDR2 SVGAGI. The V and J ends lost 6 bases and 9 bases respectively, with 20 bases between them. The CDR3 is 14 amino acids. The CDR3 loop reads CASSEDAEPAAQYF. For the CDR3, the DNA is TGTGCCAGCAGCGAGGATGCGGAGCCAGCGGCCCAGTACTTC.

The chain has TRBV5-1 and TRBJ2-7; 7 bases are shared with TRBD2. Germline values: CDR1 SGHRS, CDR2 YFSETQ. This CDR3 contains 15 residues. V shed 0 bases and J 5 bases; nucleotides not matched to a gene: 8. This CDR3 is CASSLVAGVGDEQYF. CDR3 sequence (DNA): TGCGCCAGCAGCTTGGTCGCGGGAGTAGGGGACGAGCAGTACTTC.

V usage is TRBV12-3 or TRBV12-4 and J usage is TRBJ1-2; D is uncertain. V lost 1 base to trimming and J lost 3 bases, with 6 bases between them. The CDR3 has 13 amino acids. Here the CDR3 reads CASSLDEYYGYTF. The CDR3 DNA reads as TGTGCCAGCAGTTTAGATGAGTACTATGGCTACACCTTC.